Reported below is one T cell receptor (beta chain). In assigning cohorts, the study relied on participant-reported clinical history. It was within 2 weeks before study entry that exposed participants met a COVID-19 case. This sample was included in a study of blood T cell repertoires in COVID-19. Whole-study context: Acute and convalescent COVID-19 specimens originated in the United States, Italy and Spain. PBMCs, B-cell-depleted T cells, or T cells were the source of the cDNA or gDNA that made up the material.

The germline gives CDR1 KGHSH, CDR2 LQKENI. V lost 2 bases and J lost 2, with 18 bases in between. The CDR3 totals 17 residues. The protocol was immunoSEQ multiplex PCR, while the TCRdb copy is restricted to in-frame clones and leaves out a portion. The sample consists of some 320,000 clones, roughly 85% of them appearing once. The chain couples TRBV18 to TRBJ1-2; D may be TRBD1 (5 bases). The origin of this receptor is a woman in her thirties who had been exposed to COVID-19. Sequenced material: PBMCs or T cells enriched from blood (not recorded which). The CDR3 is CASSPVMTMTENYGYTF. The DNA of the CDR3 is TGTGCCAGCTCACCAGTAATGACCATGACAGAGAACTATGGCTACACCTTC.